This T cell receptor beta chain was retrieved from a study of cytomegalovirus exposure and HLA in healthy donors. Study summary: Falling in the Caucasian-associated ancestry cluster were about 82% of some 400 genotyped donors.

Each donor was nominally healthy when sampled (though unrecorded immune exposures were likely). Unmatched junction bases numbered 18, after V lost 0 bases and J lost 8 bases. Germline CDR1 and CDR2: GTSNPN and SVGIG (reference sequence). The CDR3 covers 17 residues. The PCR employed 60 Vbeta primers together with 13 Jbeta primers. Only in-frame clones appear in the TCRdb table, and some are missing; sequencing was by immunoSEQ multiplex PCR. This table has 200,000 to 300,000 clones, more than 70% appearing once. To note about this clone: Its antigen is currently unknown.

General study points: It was in a later analysis that TCR association rates were seen to vary by HLA locus, highest for DRB1 and lowest for HLA-C. There were fewer than 200 TCR beta chains listed as cytomegalovirus-associated.

The chain combines TRBV30 with TRBJ1-2; TRBD1 matches 7 bases. The receptor was derived from a boy younger than 18 in good health and CMV-seronegative. The sample taken for sequencing was PBMCs. CDR3 DNA: TGTGCCTGGAGTGTCCCAGGGACAGCGGAGGATTTTATGGGCTACACCTTC. This gives the protein CAWSVPGTAEDFMGYTF.